The source of this T cell receptor beta chain is a study of T cell repertoires in cytomegalovirus infection. This clonotype turned up a few times. Its cognate antigen is unknown. Findings and caveats of the study: In two of eight donors, the top clonotype was HLA-C-restricted CMV-specific.

Losses at the gene ends were 2 bases for V and 6 bases for J; bases not matched to a gene: 3. The CDR3 length is 15 residues. Germline V CDR1 and CDR2: SGHAT, FQNNGV. In TCRdb, the reads were re-called with MiXCR into one record per CDR3 protein. The sample includes 830,000 or so distinct CDR3 sequences, approximately 32% of them seen just once. The specimen was cultured CD8+ T cells from PBMCs, collected from culture after CMV antigen stimulation. The chain joins TRBV11-2 to TRBJ1-4; 10 bases line up with TRBD1. The sequence was collected from a human donor in good health (CMV status not recorded). Some clones in this sample may be carry-over from other donors' samples. The CDR3: CASSLLGTGDEKLFF. The CDR3 DNA reads as TGTGCCAGCAGCTTACTCGGGACAGGGGATGAAAAACTGTTTTTT.